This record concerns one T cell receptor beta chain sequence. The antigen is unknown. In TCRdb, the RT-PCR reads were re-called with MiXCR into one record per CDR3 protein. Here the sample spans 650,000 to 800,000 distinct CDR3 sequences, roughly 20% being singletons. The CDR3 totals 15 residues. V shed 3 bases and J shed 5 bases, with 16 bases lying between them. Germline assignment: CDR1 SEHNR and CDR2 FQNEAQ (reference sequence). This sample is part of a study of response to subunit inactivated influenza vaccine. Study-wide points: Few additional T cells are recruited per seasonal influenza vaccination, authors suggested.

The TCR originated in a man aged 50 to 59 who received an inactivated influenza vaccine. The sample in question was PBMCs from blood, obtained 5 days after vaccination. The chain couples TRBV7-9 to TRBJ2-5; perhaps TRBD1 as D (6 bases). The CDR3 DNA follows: TGTGCCAGCAGCTTGGGACAAGCGGTTCGTGAGACCCAGTACTTC. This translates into CASSLGQAVRETQYF. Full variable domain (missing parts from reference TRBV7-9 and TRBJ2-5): DTGVSQNPRHKITKRGQNVTFRCDPISEHNRLYWYRQTLGQGPEFLTYFQNEAQLEKSRLLSDRFSAERPKGSFSTLEIQRTEQGDSAMYLCASSLGQAVRETQYFGPGTRLLVL.